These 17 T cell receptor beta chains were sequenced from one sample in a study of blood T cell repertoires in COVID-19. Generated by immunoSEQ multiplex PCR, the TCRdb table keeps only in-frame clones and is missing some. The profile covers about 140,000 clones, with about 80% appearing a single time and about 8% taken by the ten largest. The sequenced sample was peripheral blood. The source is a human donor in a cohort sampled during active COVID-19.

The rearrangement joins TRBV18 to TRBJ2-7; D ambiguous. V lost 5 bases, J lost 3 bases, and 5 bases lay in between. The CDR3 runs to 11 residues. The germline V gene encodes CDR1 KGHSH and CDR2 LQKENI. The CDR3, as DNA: TGTGCCAGCTCAACTAACTACGAGCAGTACTTC. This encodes CASSTNYEQYF. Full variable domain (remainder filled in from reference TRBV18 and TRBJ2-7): NAGVMQNPRHLVRRRGQEARLRCSPMKGHSHVYWYRQLPEEGLKFMVYLQKENIIDESGMPKERFSAEFPKEGPSILRIQQVVRGDSAAYFCASSTNYEQYFGPGTRLTVT.

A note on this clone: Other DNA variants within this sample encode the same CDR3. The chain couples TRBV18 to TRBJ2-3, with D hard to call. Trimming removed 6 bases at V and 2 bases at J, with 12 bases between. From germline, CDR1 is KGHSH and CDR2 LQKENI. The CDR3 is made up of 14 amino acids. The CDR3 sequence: CASSPDSVTDTQYF. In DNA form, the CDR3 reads TGTGCCAGCTCGCCCGACTCAGTCACAGATACGCAGTATTTT.

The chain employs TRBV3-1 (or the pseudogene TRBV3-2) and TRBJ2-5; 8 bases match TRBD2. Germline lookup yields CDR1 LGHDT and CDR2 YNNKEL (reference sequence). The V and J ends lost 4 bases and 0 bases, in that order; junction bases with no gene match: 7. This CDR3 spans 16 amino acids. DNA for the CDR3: TGTGCCAGCAGCCGTCCGGCTAGCGGGTACCAAGAGACCCAGTACTTC. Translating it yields CASSRPASGYQETQYF.

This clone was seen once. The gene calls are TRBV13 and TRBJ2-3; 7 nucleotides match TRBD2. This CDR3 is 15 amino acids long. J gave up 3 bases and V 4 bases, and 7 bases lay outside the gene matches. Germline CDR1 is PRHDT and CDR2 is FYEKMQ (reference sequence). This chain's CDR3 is CASSSAGFRTDTQYF. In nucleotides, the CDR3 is TGTGCCAGCAGCTCAGCGGGGTTCCGAACAGATACGCAGTATTTT.

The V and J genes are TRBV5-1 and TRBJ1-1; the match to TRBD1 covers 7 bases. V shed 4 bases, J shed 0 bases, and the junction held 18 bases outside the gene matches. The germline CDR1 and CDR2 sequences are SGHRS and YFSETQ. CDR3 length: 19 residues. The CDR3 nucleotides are TGCGCCAGCAGCCGCGCACGGGACAGACACCTATCAATGAACACTGAAGCTTTCTTT. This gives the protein CASSRARDRHLSMNTEAFF.

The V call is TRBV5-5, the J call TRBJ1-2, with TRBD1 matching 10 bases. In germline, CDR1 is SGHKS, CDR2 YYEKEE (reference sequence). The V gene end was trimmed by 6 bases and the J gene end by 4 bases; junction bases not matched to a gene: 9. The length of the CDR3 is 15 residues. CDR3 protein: CASTYWGQGTYGYTF. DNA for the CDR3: TGTGCCAGCACCTATTGGGGACAGGGGACCTATGGCTACACCTTC.

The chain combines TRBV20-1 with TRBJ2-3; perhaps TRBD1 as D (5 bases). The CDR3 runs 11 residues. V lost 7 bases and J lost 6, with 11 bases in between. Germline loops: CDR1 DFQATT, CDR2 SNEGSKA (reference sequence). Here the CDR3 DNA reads TGCAGTGTTGACAGCGTCGATACGCAGTATTTT. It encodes CSVDSVDTQYF.

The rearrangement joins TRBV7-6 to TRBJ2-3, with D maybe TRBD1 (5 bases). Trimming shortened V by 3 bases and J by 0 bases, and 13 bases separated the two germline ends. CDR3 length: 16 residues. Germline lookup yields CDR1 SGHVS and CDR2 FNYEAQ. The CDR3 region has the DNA TGTGCCAGCAGCTTTGGGGCGGCTACTAGCACAGATACGCAGTATTTT. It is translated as CASSFGAATSTDTQYF. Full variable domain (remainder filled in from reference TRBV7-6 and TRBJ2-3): GAGVSQSPRYKVTKRGQDVALRCDPISGHVSLYWYRQALGQGPEFLTYFNYEAQQDKSGLPNDRFSAERPEGSISTLTIQRTEQRDSAMYRCASSFGAATSTDTQYFGPGTRLTVL.

The CDR3 protein is CATLAGGTDTQYF. CDR3 nucleotides: TGTGCCACACTAGCGGGGGGCACAGATACGCAGTATTTT. The chain joins TRBV10-3 to TRBJ2-3; 11 bases align to TRBD2. CDR3 length: 13 amino acids. After removal of 10 bases from V and 1 base from J, the junction contained 1 base not matched to a gene. The V gene's germline CDR1 is ENHRY and CDR2 SYGVKD.

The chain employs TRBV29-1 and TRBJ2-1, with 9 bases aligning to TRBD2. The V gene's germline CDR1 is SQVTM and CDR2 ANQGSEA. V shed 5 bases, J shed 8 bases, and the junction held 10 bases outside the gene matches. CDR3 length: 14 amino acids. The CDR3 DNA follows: TGCAGCGTTCTGGAGCGGGGGGCCTCGGATGAGCAGTTCTTC. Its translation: CSVLERGASDEQFF.

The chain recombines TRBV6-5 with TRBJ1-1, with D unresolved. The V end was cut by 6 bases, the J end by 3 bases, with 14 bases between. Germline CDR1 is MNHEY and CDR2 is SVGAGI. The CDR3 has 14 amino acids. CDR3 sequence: CASSPARFDTEAFF. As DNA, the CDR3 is TGTGCCAGCAGCCCAGCTAGGTTCGACACTGAAGCTTTCTTT.

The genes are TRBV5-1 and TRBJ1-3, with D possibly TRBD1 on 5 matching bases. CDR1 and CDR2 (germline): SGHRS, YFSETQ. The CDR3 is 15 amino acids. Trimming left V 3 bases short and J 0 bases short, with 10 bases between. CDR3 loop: CASSSDSYSGNTIYF. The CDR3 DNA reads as TGCGCCAGCAGCTCCGACAGTTACTCTGGAAACACCATATATTTT.

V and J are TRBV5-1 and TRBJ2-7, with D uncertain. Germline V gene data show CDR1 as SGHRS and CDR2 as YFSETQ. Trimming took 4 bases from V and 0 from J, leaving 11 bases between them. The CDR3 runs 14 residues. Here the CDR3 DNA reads TGCGCCAGCAGCCCTATACCATCCTCCTACGAGCAGTACTTC. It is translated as CASSPIPSSYEQYF. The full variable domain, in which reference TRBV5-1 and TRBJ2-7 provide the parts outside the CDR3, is KAGVTQTPRYLIKTRGQQVTLSCSPISGHRSVSWYQQTPGQGLQFLFEYFSETQRNKGNFPGRFSGRQFSNSRSEMNVSTLELGDSALYLCASSPIPSSYEQYFGPGTRLTVT.

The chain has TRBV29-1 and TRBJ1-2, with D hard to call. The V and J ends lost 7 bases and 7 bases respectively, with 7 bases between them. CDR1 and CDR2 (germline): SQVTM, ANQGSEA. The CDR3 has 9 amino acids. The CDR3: CSASPGYTF. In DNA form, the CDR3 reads TGCAGCGCCTCCCCTGGCTACACCTTC.

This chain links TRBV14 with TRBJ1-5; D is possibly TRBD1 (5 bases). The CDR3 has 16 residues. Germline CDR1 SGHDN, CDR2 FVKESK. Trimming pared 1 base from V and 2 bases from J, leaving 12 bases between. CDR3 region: CASSQGGGVGNQPQHF. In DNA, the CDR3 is TGTGCCAGCAGCCAAGGGGGAGGGGTCGGCAATCAGCCCCAGCATTTT.

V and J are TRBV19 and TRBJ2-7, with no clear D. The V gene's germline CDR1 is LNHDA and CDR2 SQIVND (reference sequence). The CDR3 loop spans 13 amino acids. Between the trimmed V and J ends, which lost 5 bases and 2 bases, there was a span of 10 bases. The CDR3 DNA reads TGTGCCAGTAGTTTGGCGGTTACCTACGAGCAGTACTTC. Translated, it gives CASSLAVTYEQYF.

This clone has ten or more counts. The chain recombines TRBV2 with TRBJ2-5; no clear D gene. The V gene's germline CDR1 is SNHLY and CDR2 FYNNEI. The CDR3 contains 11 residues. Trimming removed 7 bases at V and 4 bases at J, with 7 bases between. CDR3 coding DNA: TGTGCCAGCACCCCCCGAGAGACCCAGTACTTC. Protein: CASTPRETQYF.